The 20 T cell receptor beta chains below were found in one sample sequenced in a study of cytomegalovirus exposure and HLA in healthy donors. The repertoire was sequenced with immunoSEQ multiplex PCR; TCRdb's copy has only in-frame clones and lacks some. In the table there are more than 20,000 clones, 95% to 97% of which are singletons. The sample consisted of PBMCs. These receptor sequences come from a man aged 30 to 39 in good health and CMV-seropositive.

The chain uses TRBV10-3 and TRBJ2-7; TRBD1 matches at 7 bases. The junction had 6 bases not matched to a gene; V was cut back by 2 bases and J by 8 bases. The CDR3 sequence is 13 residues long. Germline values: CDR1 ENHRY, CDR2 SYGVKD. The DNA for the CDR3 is TGTGCCATCAGTGAGCCATTGACAGGGAAGCAGTACTTC. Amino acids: CAISEPLTGKQYF.

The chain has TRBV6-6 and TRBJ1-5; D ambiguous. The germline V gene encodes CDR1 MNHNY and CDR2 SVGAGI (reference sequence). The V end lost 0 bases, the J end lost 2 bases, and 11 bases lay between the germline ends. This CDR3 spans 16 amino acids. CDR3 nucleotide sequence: TGTGCCAGCAGTTACTCTCCCGGGGAGGGCAATCAGCCCCAGCATTTT. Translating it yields CASSYSPGEGNQPQHF.

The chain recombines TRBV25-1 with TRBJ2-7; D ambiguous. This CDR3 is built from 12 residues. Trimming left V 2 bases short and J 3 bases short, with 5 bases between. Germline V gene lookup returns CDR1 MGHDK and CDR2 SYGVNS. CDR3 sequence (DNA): TGTGCCAGCAGTGAACAGTTCTACGAGCAGTACTTC. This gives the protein CASSEQFYEQYF.

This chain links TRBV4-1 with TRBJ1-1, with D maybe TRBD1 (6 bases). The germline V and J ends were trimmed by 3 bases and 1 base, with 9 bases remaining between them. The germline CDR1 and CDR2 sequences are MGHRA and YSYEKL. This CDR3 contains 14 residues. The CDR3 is CASSHTGRNTEAFF. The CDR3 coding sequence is TGCGCCAGCAGCCACACAGGGAGGAACACTGAAGCTTTCTTT.

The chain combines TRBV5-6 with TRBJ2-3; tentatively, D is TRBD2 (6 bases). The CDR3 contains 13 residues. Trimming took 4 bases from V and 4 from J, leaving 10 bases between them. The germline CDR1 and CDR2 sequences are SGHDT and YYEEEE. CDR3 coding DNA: TGTGCCAGCAGCCCTCGGGGGTCAGATACGCAGTATTTT. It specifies CASSPRGSDTQYF.

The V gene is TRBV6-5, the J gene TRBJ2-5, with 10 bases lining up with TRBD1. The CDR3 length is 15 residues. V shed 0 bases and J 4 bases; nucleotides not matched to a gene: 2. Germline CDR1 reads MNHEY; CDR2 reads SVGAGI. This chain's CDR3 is CASSYSTGGAETQYF. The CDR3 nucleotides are TGTGCCAGCAGTTACTCGACAGGGGGCGCAGAGACCCAGTACTTC.

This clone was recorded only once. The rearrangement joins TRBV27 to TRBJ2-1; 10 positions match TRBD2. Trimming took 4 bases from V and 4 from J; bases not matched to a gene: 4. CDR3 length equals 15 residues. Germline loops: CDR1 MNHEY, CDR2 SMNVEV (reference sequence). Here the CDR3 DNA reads TGTGCCAGCAGTTCCCTAGCGGGAGTGTACAATGAGCAGTTCTTC. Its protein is CASSSLAGVYNEQFF.

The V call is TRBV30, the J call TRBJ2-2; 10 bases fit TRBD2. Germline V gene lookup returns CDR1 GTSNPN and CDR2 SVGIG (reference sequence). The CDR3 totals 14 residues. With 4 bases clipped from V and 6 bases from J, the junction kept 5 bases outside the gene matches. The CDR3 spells CAWNIAGGSGELFF. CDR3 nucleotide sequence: TGTGCCTGGAATATAGCGGGAGGCTCCGGGGAGCTGTTTTTT.

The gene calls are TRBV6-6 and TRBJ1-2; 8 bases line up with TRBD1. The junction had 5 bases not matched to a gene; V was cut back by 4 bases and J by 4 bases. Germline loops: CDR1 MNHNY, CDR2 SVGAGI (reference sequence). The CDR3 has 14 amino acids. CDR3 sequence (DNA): TGTGCCAGCAGTTCGGACAGGGTAGGCTATGGCTACACCTTC. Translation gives CASSSDRVGYGYTF.

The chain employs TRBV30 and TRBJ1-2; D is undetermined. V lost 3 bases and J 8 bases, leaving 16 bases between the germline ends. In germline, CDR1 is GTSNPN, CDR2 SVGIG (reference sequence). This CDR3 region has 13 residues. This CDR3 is CAWRGALMMGYTF. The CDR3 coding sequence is TGTGCCTGGAGGGGCGCCCTTATGATGGGCTACACCTTC. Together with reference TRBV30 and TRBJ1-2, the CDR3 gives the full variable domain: SQTIHQWPATLVQPVGSPLSLECTVEGTSNPNLYWYRQAAGRGLQLLFYSVGIGQISSEVPQNLSASRPQDRQFILSSKKLLLSDSGFYLCAWRGALMMGYTFGSGTRLTVV.

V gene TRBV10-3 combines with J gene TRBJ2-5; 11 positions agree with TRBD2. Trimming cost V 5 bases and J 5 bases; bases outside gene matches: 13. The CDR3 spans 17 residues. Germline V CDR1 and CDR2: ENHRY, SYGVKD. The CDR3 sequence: CAISSSQGTSGRETQYF. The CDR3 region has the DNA TGTGCCATCAGTTCCTCTCAAGGGACTAGCGGAAGGGAGACCCAGTACTTC.

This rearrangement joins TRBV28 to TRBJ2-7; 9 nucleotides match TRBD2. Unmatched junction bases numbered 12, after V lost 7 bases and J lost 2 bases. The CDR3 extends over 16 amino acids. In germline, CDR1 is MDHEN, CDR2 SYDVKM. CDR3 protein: CASNLASGTPTYEQYF. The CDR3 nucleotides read TGTGCCAGCAATCTGGCTAGCGGGACCCCAACCTACGAGCAGTACTTC. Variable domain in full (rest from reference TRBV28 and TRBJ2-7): DVKVTQSSRYLVKRTGEKVFLECVQDMDHENMFWYRQDPGLGLRLIYFSYDVKMKEKGDIPEGYSVSREKKERFSLILESASTNQTSMYLCASNLASGTPTYEQYFGPGTRLTVT.

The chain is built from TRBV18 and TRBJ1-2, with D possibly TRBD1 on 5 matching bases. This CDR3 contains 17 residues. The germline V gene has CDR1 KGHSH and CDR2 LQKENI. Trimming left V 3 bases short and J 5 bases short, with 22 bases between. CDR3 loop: CASSPFSTAEVLYGYTF. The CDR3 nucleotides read TGTGCCAGCTCACCTTTTTCGACAGCTGAGGTCCTGTATGGCTACACCTTC.

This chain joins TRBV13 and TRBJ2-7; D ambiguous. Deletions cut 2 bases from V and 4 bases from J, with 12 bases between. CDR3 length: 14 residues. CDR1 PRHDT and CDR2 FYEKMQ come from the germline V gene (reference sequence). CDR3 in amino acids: CASSLTLEAYEQYF. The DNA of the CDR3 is TGTGCCAGCAGCTTAACGCTAGAGGCATACGAGCAGTACTTC.

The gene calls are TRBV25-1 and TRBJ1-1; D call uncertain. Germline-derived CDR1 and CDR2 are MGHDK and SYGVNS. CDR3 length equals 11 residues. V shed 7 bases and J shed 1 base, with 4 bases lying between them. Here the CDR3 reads CASIRNTEAFF. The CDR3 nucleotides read TGTGCCAGCATTAGGAACACTGAAGCTTTCTTT.

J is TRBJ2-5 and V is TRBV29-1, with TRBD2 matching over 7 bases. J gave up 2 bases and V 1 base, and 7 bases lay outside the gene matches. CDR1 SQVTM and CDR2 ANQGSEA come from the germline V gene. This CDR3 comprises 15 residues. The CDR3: CSVEVTQREQETQYF. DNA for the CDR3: TGCAGCGTTGAAGTCACCCAGCGGGAACAAGAGACCCAGTACTTC.

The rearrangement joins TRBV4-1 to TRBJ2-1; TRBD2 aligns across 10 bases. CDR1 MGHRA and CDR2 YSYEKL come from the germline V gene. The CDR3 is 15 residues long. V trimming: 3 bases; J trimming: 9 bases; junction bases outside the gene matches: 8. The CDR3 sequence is CASSHSGTSAREQFF. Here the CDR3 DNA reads TGCGCCAGCAGCCATTCCGGGACTAGCGCTCGTGAGCAGTTCTTC.

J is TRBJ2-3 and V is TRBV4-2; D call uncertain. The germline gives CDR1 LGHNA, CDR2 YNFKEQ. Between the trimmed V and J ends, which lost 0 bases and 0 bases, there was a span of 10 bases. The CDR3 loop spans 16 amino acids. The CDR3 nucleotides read TGTGCCAGCAGCCAAGATTACCTAACTAGCACAGATACGCAGTATTTT. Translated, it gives CASSQDYLTSTDTQYF.

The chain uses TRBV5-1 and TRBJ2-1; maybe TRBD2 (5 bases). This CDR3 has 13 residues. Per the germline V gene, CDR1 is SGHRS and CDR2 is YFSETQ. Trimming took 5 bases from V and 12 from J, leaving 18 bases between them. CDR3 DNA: TGCGCCAGCAGACGAGAACCGGGAAAGCCGCAGTTCTTC. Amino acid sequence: CASRREPGKPQFF.

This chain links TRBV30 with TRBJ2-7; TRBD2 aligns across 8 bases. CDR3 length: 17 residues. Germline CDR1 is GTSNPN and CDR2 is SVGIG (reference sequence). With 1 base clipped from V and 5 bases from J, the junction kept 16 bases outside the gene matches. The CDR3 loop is CAWSAQVKAGVGNEQYF. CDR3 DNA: TGTGCCTGGAGTGCGCAAGTCAAAGCGGGAGTAGGCAACGAGCAGTACTTC.